The rows below give T cell receptor beta chains drawn from one sample of a study of blood T cell repertoires in COVID-19. Using immunoSEQ multiplex PCR, the repertoire was profiled, and TCRdb retains in-frame clones only, with some absent. The sample records a few hundred thousand clones, 80% to 85% being singletons. The material sequenced was peripheral blood. Receptor source: a woman in her twenties or thirties who had recovered from COVID-19. CDR3s include the opening cysteine and the closing phenylalanine or tryptophan. Fields, in order: CDR3 DNA, CDR3 protein, J gene, D gene, CDR3 length, V gene, clone size. The D gene is left open where the match is weak. The listing skips clone size in some rows; elsewhere it reads once, few, many or a size class.

TGTGCCAGCAGTTTGGGGCTAGCGAAGACCCAGTACTTC | CASSLGLAKTQYF | TRBJ2-5 | NA | 13 | TRBV12-3/TRBV12-4 | once
TGTGCCAGCAGTTACGGGGAGGGATTTAATAATTCACCCCTCCACTTT | CASSYGEGFNNSPLHF | TRBJ1-6 | NA | 16 | TRBV6-5 | NA
TGTGCCAGCAGCTTAGTGGGCAGGGTGGGAGAAAAACTGTTTTTT | CASSLVGRVGEKLFF | TRBJ1-4 | NA | 15 | TRBV11-2 | NA
TGCGCCAGCAGTGGGACAGTTTCTGGAAACACCATATATTTT | CASSGTVSGNTIYF | TRBJ1-3 | NA | 14 | TRBV10-1 | NA
TGTGCCAGCAGTTCCCCAGCAGGGGGCAGCAAGAACGAGCAGTACTTC | CASSSPAGGSKNEQYF | TRBJ2-7 | TRBD1 | 16 | TRBV28 | NA
TGTGCCAGCAGCCAAGATATGGAGACCCAGTACTTC | CASSQDMETQYF | TRBJ2-5 | NA | 12 | TRBV3-1/TRBV3-2 | NA
TGTGCCAGCAGCTCTGCCTACGAGCAGTACTTC | CASSSAYEQYF | TRBJ2-7 | NA | 11 | TRBV5-4 | NA
TGTGCCAGCAGTAGGGGAAAACTGTTTTTT | CASSRGKLFF | TRBJ1-4 | NA | 10 | TRBV25-1 | few
TGTGCCAGCAGCGCCTCGGGGAGGGATACCGTCGAGCAGTACTTC | CASSASGRDTVEQYF | TRBJ2-7 | TRBD2 | 15 | TRBV9 | NA
TGTGCCAGCAGCTTAAGGACTAGCGGAAATAATGAGCAGTTCTTC | CASSLRTSGNNEQFF | TRBJ2-1 | TRBD2 | 15 | TRBV7-3 | NA
TGTGCCAGCAGTTTAGTAGCCGGGGAGCTGTTTTTT | CASSLVAGELFF | TRBJ2-2 | NA | 12 | TRBV12-3/TRBV12-4 | NA
TGTGCCAGCAGTTTCTCCGGGAGGGCCGGGGAGCAGTTCTTC | CASSFSGRAGEQFF | TRBJ2-1 | TRBD2 | 14 | TRBV27 | once
TGTGCCAGTAATACGCAGGGCCTCTCTGGAAACACCATATATTTT | CASNTQGLSGNTIYF | TRBJ1-3 | NA | 15 | TRBV19 | NA
TGCGCCAGCAGCGCAGGACAGGGGGCTTACAATGAGCAGTTCTTC | CASSAGQGAYNEQFF | TRBJ2-1 | TRBD1 | 15 | TRBV5-1 | NA
TGTGCCAGTAGTGTGACAGTTAACTATGGCTACACCTTC | CASSVTVNYGYTF | TRBJ1-2 | NA | 13 | TRBV19 | NA
TGCGCCAGCAGCGCGGGACAGGCATCCACCGGGGAGCTGTTTTTT | CASSAGQASTGELFF | TRBJ2-2 | TRBD1 | 15 | TRBV10-1 | NA
TGTGCCTGGAGCTGGACAGGGGGCAACGAGCAGTACTTC | CAWSWTGGNEQYF | TRBJ2-7 | TRBD1 | 13 | TRBV30 | NA
TGTGCCAGCAGCAAAGATTTTTATGGGGACAGGGGACCAGATACGCAGTATTTT | CASSKDFYGDRGPDTQYF | TRBJ2-3 | NA | 18 | TRBV21-1 | NA
TGTGCCAGCAGTCTTTGGGGAGGGACCTACAATGAGCAGTTCTTC | CASSLWGGTYNEQFF | TRBJ2-1 | TRBD2 | 15 | TRBV27 | NA
TGTGCCAGCAGTTTAAAGGCGCGGAACTCCTACGAGCAGTACTTC | CASSLKARNSYEQYF | TRBJ2-7 | NA | 15 | TRBV27 | NA
TGTGCCAGCAGCGGACGGACAGCGGGAAACACCATATATTTT | CASSGRTAGNTIYF | TRBJ1-3 | NA | 14 | TRBV9 | NA
TGTGCCAGCAGTTACTCCGCCTTAGTACCGGGCTATGGCTACACCTTC | CASSYSALVPGYGYTF | TRBJ1-2 | NA | 16 | TRBV6-5 | few
TGTGCCAGCAGCCAGGATTCGACTCACAGGGAAGAGACCCAGTACTTC | CASSQDSTHREETQYF | TRBJ2-5 | NA | 16 | TRBV14 | NA
TGCAGCGTTGGTCAGCGGGCCACAGATACGCAGTATTTT | CSVGQRATDTQYF | TRBJ2-3 | NA | 13 | TRBV29-1 | once
TGTGCCAGCAGCCGACAGGGGCAAAACACCATATATTTT | CASSRQGQNTIYF | TRBJ1-3 | TRBD1 | 13 | TRBV3-1/TRBV3-2 | few
TGCGCCAGCAGCTTGTTCCCTGGCGGAGGGGGCAATTCGGACACTGAAGCTTTCTTT | CASSLFPGGGGNSDTEAFF | TRBJ1-1 | TRBD1 | 19 | TRBV5-1 | NA
TGTGCCAGCACGGTCGGGAGTACAGATACGCAGTATTTT | CASTVGSTDTQYF | TRBJ2-3 | NA | 13 | TRBV2 | NA
TGTGCCTGGAGTGAGAAGCGCACTAGCACAGATACGCAGTATTTT | CAWSEKRTSTDTQYF | TRBJ2-3 | NA | 15 | TRBV30 | once
TGTGCCAGCAGTTTTCTTTCCGCGTATGGCTACACCTTC | CASSFLSAYGYTF | TRBJ1-2 | NA | 13 | TRBV28 | NA